The entry below gives a single TCR beta chain sequence along with its context. This clone's antigen is unknown. Per-base quality was not reported, and no clone a single base away is much larger than it. This entry is derived from a study of PD-1 blockade in classical Hodgkin lymphoma (TCRdb year 2020). Regarding the complete study: Nivolumab dosing was 3 mg/kg intravenously every 2 weeks, continuing until either disease progression or unacceptable toxicity. The study used TCR beta sequencing and CyTOF to define a peripheral blood immune signature of response to PD-1 blockade in classical Hodgkin lymphoma.

The germline V gene specifies SNHLY as CDR1 and FYNNEI as CDR2. V loses 6 bases of germline sequence and J loses 6 bases, and the interval between the two ends is 8 bases. The CDR3, from cysteine to phenylalanine, totals 12 residues. Only CDR3 DNA is held: 36 bases, read in frame from base 1. The full study reports these points: Baseline TCR diversity was reported as lower in newly diagnosed patients than in healthy donors, and lower still in relapsed/refractory patients. Diversity was lower in patients who began nivolumab less than 1 year after ASCT, so these patients were left out of later analyses to avoid confounding by immune reconstitution. The study was limited to a single clinical trial cohort, and causes of repertoire differences, possibly disease activity or prior therapy, remained undefined. Baseline diversity similar to that of newly diagnosed patients was observed in trial patients achieving complete response, whereas significantly lower diversity was observed in partial responders and progressors. A significant rise by C4D1 was seen in CD4+ but not CD8+ TCR diversity (p=0.0027 vs p=0.16), with the rise being most apparent in complete responders (p=0.02).

The sample's time point label, in plain terms: cycle 2 day 1 (C2D1) of nivolumab. Every trial patient had relapsed after autologous stem cell transplantation, and cohorts A, B and C differed in prior brentuximab vedotin exposure. A total of 56 patients with relapsed/refractory classical Hodgkin lymphoma made up the trial cohort, and each patient's best overall response was complete response, partial response or progressive disease. Trial patients were treated with single-agent nivolumab in the multi-cohort phase II CheckMate 205 trial. Best overall response was determined by an independent review committee according to the 2007 International Working Group response criteria. Trial PBMCs were collected immediately before nivolumab initiation (C1D1) and during therapy at cycle 2 day 1 and cycle 4 day 1. Peripheral blood was collected in 8 mL Vacutainer Cell Preparation Tubes, from which PBMCs were isolated by centrifugation and then cryopreserved.

The Qiagen DNeasy kit was used to extract genomic DNA from unsorted PBMCs and from the negatively selected CD4+ and CD8+ fractions. Amplification of TCR beta CDR3 regions was done by immunoSEQ multiplex PCR with primers that anneal to V and J segments. Amplification bias was minimized using a synthetic immune receptor repertoire, and residual bias was removed computationally after sequencing. Processing in the source paper ran as follows. Custom Python scripts were used to quantify repertoire diversity as the Shannon entropy index. Unsorted, CD4+ and CD8+ repertoires were analyzed separately, except for combined analyses in which CD4+ and CD8+ sequences were merged in silico. A clone counted as expanded when the clone's frequency after treatment rose at least 2-fold relative to C1D1, and clones undetected at baseline were given a pseudocount of 0.5. Singleton clones were defined as clones with 0 or 1 copy at C1D1, and non-singleton clones were defined as clones with 2 or more copies. Clones expanded in unsorted samples were annotated as CD4+, CD8+ or unknown by matching protein sequences in sorted samples from the same patient. Wilcoxon tests on paired samples were used to test diversity changes from C1D1 to C4D1. TCRdb obtained this table from immuneACCESS and retained in-frame rearrangements with V and J assigned. These tables miss some clones; where compared with another copy, unresolved V genes account for less than half of the shortfall, and the remainder is unexplained. The V and J calls and the clone size are those of that table, but D and trimming were determined from the DNA. The sample includes approximately 30,000 clones, with 83% observed a single time. The top ten hold around 23% of the sample.

The material sequenced was peripheral blood mononuclear cells (PBMCs), taken before the second cycle of nivolumab. The sequence links TRBV2 to TRBJ2-2, with TRBD1 perhaps the D gene, on 5 matching bases. This clonotype originated in a human donor with classical Hodgkin lymphoma. The CDR3 region has the sequence CASRQGSGELFF. The DNA is TGTGCCAGCAGGCAGGGTTCCGGGGAGCTGTTTTTT.